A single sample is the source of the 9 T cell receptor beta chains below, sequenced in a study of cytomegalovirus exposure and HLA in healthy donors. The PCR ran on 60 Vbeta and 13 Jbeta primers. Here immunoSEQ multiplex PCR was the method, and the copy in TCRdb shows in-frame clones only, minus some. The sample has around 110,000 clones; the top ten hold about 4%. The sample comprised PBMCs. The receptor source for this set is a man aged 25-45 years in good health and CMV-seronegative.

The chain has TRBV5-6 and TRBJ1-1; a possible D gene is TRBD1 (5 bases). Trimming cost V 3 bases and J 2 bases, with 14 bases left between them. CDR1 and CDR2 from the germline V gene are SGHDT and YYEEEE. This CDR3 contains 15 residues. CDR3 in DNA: TGTGCCAGCAGCTCCCGACAGACTCTCAACACTGAAGCTTTCTTT. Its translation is CASSSRQTLNTEAFF.

For the CDR3, the DNA is TGCGCCAGCAGCCTAGGCCTACTAGCGGGGGTGGAGACCCAGTACTTC. Its protein is CASSLGLLAGVETQYF. The gene calls are TRBV5-1 and TRBJ2-5; 11 bases fit TRBD2. The J segment lost 5 bases and the V segment lost 4 bases, leaving 10 bases of the junction unmatched. Germline CDR1 SGHRS, CDR2 YFSETQ. The CDR3 loop spans 16 amino acids.

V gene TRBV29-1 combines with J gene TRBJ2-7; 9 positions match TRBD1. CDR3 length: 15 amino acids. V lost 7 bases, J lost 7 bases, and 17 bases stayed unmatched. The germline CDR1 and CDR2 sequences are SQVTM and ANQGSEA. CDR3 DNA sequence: TGCAGCGCCCAATGGCGGGACAGGGACAAGGAGGAGCAGTACTTC. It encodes CSAQWRDRDKEEQYF.

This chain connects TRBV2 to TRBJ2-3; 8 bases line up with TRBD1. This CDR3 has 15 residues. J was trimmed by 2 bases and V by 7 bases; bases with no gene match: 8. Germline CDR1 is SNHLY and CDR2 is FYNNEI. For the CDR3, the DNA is TGTGCCAGCACCACTCAGGGGGCCCCCACAGATACGCAGTATTTT. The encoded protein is CASTTQGAPTDTQYF. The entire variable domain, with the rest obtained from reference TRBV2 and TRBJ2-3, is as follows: EPEVTQTPSHQVTQMGQEVILRCVPISNHLYFYWYRQILGQKVEFLVSFYNNEISEKSEIFDDQFSVERPDGSNFTLKIRSTKLEDSAMYFCASTTQGAPTDTQYFGPGTRLTVL.

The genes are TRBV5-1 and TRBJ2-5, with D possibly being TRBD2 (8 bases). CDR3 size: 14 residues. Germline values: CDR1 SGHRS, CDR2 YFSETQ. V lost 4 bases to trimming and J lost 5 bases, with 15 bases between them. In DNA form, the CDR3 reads TGCGCCAGCAGCCGGGGACTAGGGGGCGAGACCCAGTACTTC. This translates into CASSRGLGGETQYF.

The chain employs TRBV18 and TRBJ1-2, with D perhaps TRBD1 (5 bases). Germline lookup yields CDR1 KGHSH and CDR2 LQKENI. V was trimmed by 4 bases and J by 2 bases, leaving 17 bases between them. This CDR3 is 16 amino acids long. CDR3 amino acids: CASSQTQATTNYGYTF. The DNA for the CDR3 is TGTGCCAGCTCACAAACACAGGCGACGACAAACTATGGCTACACCTTC.

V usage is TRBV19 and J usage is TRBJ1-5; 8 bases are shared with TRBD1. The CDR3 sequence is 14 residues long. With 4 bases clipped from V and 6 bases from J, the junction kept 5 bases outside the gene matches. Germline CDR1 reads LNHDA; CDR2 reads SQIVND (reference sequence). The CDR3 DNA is TGTGCCAGTAGTACCGACAGGGGTGGTCAGCCCCAGCATTTT. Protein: CASSTDRGGQPQHF.

The CDR3 here is CASSLEAGTPYGYTF. DNA of the CDR3: TGTGCCAGCAGCTTAGAGGCCGGGACACCCTATGGCTACACCTTC. The chain employs TRBV7-6 and TRBJ1-2; D is perhaps TRBD1 (6 bases). There are 15 residues in the CDR3. Germline lookup yields CDR1 SGHVS and CDR2 FNYEAQ. The V gene lost 1 base and the J gene lost 4 bases, with 13 bases spanning the gap.

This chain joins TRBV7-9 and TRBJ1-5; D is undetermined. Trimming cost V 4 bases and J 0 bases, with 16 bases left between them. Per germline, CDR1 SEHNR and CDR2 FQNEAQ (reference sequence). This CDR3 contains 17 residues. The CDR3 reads CASSSQSGNPSNQPQHF. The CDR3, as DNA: TGTGCCAGCAGCTCCCAGTCGGGGAACCCTAGCAATCAGCCCCAGCATTTT. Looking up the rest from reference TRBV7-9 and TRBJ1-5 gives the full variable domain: DTGVSQNPRHKITKRGQNVTFRCDPISEHNRLYWYRQTLGQGPEFLTYFQNEAQLEKSRLLSDRFSAERPKGSFSTLEIQRTEQGDSAMYLCASSSQSGNPSNQPQHFGDGTRLSIL.